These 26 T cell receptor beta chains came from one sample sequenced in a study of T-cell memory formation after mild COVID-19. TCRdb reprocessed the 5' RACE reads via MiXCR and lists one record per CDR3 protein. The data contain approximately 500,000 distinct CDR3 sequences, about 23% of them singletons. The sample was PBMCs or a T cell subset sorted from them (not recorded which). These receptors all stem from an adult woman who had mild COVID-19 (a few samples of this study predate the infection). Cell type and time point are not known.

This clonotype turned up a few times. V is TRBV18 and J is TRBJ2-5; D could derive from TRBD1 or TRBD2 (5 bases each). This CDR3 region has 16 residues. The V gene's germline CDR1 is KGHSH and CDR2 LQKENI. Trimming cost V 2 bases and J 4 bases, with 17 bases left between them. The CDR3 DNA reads TGTGCCAGCTCACCAGGAGGCCGGTCGGGGCGAGAGACCCAGTACTTC. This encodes CASSPGGRSGRETQYF.

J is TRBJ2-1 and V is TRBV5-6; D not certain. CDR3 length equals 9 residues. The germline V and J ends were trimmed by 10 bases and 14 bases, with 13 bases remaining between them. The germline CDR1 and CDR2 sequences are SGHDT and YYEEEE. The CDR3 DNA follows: TGTGCCCAGACCCCAGTGAAGTTCTTC. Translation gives CAQTPVKFF.

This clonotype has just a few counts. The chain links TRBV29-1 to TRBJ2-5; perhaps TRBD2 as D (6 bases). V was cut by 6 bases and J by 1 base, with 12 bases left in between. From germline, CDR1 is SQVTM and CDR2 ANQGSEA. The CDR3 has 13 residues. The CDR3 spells CSVPGGFQETQYF. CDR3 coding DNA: TGCAGCGTCCCCGGGGGATTCCAAGAGACCCAGTACTTC.

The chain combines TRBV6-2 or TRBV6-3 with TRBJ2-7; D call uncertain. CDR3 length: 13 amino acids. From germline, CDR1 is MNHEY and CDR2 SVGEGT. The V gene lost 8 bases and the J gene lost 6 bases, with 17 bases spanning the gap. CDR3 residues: CASGTWAAREQYF. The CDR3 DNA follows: TGTGCCAGCGGTACCTGGGCAGCGCGCGAGCAGTACTTC.

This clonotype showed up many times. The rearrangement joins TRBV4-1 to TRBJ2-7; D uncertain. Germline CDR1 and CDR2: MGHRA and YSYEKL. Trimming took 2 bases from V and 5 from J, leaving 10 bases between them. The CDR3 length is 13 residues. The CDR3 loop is CASSQPNGDEQYF. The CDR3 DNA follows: TGCGCCAGCAGCCAACCGAATGGGGACGAGCAGTACTTC.

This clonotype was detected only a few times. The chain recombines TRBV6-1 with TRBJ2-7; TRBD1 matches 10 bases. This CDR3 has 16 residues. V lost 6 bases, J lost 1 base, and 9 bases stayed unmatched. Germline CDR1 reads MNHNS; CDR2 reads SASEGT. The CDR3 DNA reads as TGTGCCAGCAGCGAGTGGGGGACAGGGGCTTCCTACGAGCAGTACTTC. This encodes CASSEWGTGASYEQYF.

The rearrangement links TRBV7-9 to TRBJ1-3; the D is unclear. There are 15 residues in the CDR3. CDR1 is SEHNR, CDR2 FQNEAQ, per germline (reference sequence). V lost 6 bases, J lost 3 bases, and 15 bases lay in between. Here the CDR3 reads CASRPPLLGGNTIYF. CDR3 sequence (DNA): TGTGCCAGCAGGCCCCCTCTTTTAGGTGGAAACACCATATATTTT.

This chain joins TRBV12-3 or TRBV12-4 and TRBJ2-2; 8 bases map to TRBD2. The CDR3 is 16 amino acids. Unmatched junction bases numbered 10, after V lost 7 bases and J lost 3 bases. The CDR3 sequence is CASTLPGTRDTGELFF. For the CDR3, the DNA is TGTGCCAGCACCCTCCCCGGGACTAGGGACACCGGGGAGCTGTTTTTT.

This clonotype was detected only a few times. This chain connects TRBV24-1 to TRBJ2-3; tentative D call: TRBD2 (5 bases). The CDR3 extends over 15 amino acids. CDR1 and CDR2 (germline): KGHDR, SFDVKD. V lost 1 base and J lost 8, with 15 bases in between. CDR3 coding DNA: TGTGCCACCAGTGATTTTTCGGGGTTGGCGGGTACGCAGTATTTT. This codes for CATSDFSGLAGTQYF.

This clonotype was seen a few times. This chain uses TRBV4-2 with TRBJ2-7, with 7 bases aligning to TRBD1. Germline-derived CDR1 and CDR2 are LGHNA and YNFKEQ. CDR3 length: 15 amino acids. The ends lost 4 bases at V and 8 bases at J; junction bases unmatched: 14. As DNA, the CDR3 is TGTGCCAGCAGCCCCTCGGGGACAGAAGCTAGGAAGCAGTACTTC. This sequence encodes CASSPSGTEARKQYF.

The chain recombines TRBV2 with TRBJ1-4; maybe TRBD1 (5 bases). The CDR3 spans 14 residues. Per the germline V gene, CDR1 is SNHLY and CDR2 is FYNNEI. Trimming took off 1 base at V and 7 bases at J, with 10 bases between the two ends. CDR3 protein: CASSEGRGSEKLFF. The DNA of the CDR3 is TGTGCCAGCAGTGAAGGGAGGGGTAGTGAAAAACTGTTTTTT.

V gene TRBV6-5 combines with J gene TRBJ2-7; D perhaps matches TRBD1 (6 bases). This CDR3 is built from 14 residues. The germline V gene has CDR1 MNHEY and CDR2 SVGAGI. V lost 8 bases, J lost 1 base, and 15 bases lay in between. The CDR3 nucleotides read TGTGCCAGCCGTCGGACAGTTTCTTCCTACGAGCAGTACTTC. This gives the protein CASRRTVSSYEQYF.

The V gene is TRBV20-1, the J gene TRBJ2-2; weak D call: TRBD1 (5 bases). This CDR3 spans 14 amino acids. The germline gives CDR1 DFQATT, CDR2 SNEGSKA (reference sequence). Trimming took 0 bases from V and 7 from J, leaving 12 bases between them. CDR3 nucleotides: TGCAGTGCTAGAGATAGGGGCAGCGTCGGGGAGCTGTTTTTT. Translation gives CSARDRGSVGELFF.

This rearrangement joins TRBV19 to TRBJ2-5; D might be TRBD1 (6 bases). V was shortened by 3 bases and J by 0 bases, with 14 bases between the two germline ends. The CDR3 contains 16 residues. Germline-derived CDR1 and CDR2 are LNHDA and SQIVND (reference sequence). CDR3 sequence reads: CASSISTGQYQETQYF. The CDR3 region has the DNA TGTGCCAGTAGTATTAGTACAGGGCAATACCAAGAGACCCAGTACTTC.

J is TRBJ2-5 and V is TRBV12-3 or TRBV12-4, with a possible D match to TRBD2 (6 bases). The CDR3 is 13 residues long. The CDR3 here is CTKGGEDQETQYF. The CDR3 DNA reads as TGTACCAAGGGCGGGGAGGACCAAGAGACCCAGTACTTC.

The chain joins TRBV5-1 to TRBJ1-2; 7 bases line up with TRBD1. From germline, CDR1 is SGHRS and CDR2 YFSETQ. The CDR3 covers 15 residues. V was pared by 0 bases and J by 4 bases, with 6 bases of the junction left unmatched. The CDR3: CASSLAEGQVYGYTF. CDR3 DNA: TGCGCCAGCAGCTTGGCCGAAGGACAGGTCTATGGCTACACCTTC. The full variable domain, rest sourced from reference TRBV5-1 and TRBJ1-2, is KAGVTQTPRYLIKTRGQQVTLSCSPISGHRSVSWYQQTPGQGLQFLFEYFSETQRNKGNFPGRFSGRQFSNSRSEMNVSTLELGDSALYLCASSLAEGQVYGYTFGSGTRLTVV.

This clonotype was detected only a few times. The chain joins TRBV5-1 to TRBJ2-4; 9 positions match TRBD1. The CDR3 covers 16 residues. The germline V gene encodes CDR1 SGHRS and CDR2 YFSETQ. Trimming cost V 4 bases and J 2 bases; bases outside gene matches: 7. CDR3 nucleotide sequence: TGCGCCAGCAGCACGGACAGGGGAGGGACCAAAAACATTCAGTACTTC. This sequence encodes CASSTDRGGTKNIQYF.

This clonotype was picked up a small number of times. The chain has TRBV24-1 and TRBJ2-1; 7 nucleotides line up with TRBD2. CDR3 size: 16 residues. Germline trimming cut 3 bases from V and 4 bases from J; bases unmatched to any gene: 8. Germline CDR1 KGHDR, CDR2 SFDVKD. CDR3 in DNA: TGTGCCACCAGTGATGCACCGGGGGGAATATACAATGAGCAGTTCTTC. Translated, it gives CATSDAPGGIYNEQFF.

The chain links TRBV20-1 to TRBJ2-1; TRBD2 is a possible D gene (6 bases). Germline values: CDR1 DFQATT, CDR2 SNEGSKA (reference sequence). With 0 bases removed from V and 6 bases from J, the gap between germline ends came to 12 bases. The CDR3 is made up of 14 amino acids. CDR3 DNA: TGCAGTGCTAGAGATCCAGGCGGGACCAATGAGCAGTTCTTC. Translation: CSARDPGGTNEQFF.

CDR3 DNA: TGTGCCAGTAGTATAGAAGGGTCCTACAATGAGCAGTTCTTC. Its translation: CASSIEGSYNEQFF. The chain is built from TRBV19 and TRBJ2-1, with unresolved D. The V end lost 0 bases, the J end lost 1 base, and 4 bases lay between the germline ends. CDR3 length: 14 residues. Germline loops: CDR1 LNHDA, CDR2 SQIVND (reference sequence).

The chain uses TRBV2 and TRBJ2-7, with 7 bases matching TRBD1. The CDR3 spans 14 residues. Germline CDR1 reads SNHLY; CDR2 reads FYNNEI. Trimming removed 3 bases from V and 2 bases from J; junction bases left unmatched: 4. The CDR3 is CASSDIGQAYEQYF. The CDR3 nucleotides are TGTGCCAGCAGTGATATAGGACAGGCCTACGAGCAGTACTTC.

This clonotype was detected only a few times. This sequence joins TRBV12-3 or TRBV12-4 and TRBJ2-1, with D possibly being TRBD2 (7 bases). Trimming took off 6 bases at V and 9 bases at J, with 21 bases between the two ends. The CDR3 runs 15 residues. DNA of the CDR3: TGTGCCAGCAGCGCACGTGCCCGGGCGGGGGCTGAGCAGTTCTTC. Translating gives CASSARARAGAEQFF.

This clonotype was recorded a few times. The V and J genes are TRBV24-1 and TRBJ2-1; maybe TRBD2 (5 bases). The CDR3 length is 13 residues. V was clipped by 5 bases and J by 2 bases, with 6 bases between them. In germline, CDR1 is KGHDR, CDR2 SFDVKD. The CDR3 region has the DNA TGTGCCACCAGTGCGGGAACCTACAATGAGCAGTTCTTC. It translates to CATSAGTYNEQFF.

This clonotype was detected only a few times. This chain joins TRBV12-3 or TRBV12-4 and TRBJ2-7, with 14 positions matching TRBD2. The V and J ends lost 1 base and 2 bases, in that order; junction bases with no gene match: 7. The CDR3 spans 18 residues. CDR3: CASSLGGLAGVTTYEQYF. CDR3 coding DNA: TGTGCCAGCAGTTTAGGGGGACTAGCGGGGGTGACAACCTACGAGCAGTACTTC.

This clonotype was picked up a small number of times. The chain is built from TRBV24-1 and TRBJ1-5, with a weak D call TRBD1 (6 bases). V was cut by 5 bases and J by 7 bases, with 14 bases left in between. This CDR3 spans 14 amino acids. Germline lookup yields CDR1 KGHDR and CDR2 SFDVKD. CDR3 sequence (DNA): TGTGCCACCAGTGGAGGGGGTACTAGCCAGCCCCAGCATTTT. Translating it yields CATSGGGTSQPQHF.

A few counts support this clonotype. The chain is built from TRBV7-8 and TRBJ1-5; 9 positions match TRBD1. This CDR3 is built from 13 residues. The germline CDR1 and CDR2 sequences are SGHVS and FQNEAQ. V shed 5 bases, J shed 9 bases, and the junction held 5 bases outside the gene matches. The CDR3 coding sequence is TGTGCCAGCAGCGCGGACAGGGGCAGGCCCCAGCATTTT. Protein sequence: CASSADRGRPQHF.